This T cell receptor beta chain stems from a study of cytomegalovirus exposure and HLA in healthy donors (dated by TCRdb to 2017 to 2019). As for the study more broadly: According to a later analysis, one platform produced both the 120 validation repertoires and the roughly 650 repertoires of the first cohort. The study aimed to test whether signatures of past pathogen exposure could be identified by cataloging public T cell receptors. In addition to the first cohort of approximately 650 subjects, a separate validation cohort of approximately 110 different subjects was used. High-throughput TCR immunosequencing, statistical association of individual TCRs with disease status, and machine learning were combined to predict cytomegalovirus infection status.

Separate from the approximately 670-subject first cohort, the validation cohort of 90 to 150 subjects was the group to which the donors belonged. Here is what the overall study found, with its caveats: A later analysis lacked HLA typing for the validation cohort, so it scored co-occurrence in that cohort across all 110 or so repertoires. According to the authors, the approach could potentially be generalized to other disease states and immunological phenotypes. While some public TCRs were present in many individuals, most TCR sequences turned up only very rarely across donors. The study listed 170 or so TCR beta chains as associated with cytomegalovirus. In vitro tests confirmed that three of the cytomegalovirus-associated TCR beta chains recognize cytomegalovirus antigens. In a later analysis, TCRs clustered in the first cohort were found to also tend to co-occur in the 130 or so validation repertoires, with 94% of cluster scores above 0. Cytomegalovirus status was reported to be diagnosed by the classifier with high specificity and sensitivity in both the original and validation cohorts.

Library method: the immunoSEQ multiplex PCR assay. Under the source paper's analysis protocol: To diagnose cytomegalovirus status from the catalog of TCR beta chain sequences, a statistical classification framework was built. Entries here come from immuneACCESS through TCRdb and include only in-frame sequences with V and J called. Some clones fail to appear in such tables; in the studies checked, an unresolved V gene covers under half of the shortfall, and the cause of the remainder is unknown. V and J calls and clone size are those listed in that table; D and trimming were worked out from the DNA. Here the sample has 120,000 or so clones; roughly 95% occur a single time. The top ten constitute about 1.7% of the sample. The junction shows trimming of 1 base on V and 8 bases on J, plus 11 bases between the germline ends. Based on the germline V gene, the CDR1 and CDR2 sequences are SGHVS and FNYEAQ. From the cysteine up to the phenylalanine, the CDR3 has a length of 13 residues. The kept DNA is CDR3 alone, 39 bases in frame from the first base.

Details on this clone: Its antigen is currently not known. Within one base of it there is no much larger clone, and no base qualities were kept.

This TCR derives from a man aged 18 to 30 in good health and CMV-seronegative. The sequence is built from TRBV7-6 and TRBJ1-1, with no confidently assigned D gene. Sequenced: PBMCs. CDR3 loop: CASSLGGQREAFF. The DNA is as follows: TGTGCCAGCAGCTTAGGAGGGCAAAGGGAAGCTTTCTTT.